The 21 T cell receptor beta chains reported below all come from one sample, sequenced in a study of T cells after posttransplantation cyclophosphamide. Methotrexate plus calcineurin inhibitor accompanied controls' myeloablative marrow transplants; sampling was 1 year later. Assay used: immunoSEQ multiplex PCR; TCRdb lists only in-frame clones, some missing. The sample shows about 20,000 clones, about 90% of them seen only once. This material consisted of PBMCs, taken after an allogeneic stem cell transplant with a calcineurin inhibitor and methotrexate. These receptors all come from a female patient aged 50-65 years who received an allogeneic stem cell transplant from an unrelated donor, was CMV-positive, and had chronic GVHD only. Some T cells may be the graft donor's.

The chain couples TRBV27 to TRBJ1-1; 9 nucleotides match TRBD1. The CDR3 totals 14 residues. CDR1 is MNHEY, CDR2 SMNVEV, per germline (reference sequence). Unmatched junction bases numbered 4, after V lost 5 bases and J lost 3 bases. Here the CDR3 reads CASSPWTGDTEAFF. As DNA, the CDR3 is TGTGCCAGCAGTCCTTGGACAGGGGACACTGAAGCTTTCTTT.

This chain links TRBV9 with TRBJ1-5; 7 bases line up with TRBD1. The CDR3 length is 16 residues. J gave up 0 bases and V 4 bases, and 7 bases lay outside the gene matches. CDR1 is SGDLS, CDR2 YYNGEE, per germline. CDR3 DNA: TGTGCCAGCAGCCCTGGACAGGCGAATAGCAATCAGCCCCAGCATTTT. Translation gives CASSPGQANSNQPQHF.

The genes are TRBV4-1 and TRBJ1-4; 8 bases are shared with TRBD1. V lost 1 base, J lost 7 bases, and 8 bases stayed unmatched. Germline CDR1 MGHRA, CDR2 YSYEKL. This CDR3 is built from 16 residues. The CDR3 sequence is CASSQGVQGAREKLFF. CDR3 nucleotide sequence: TGCGCCAGCAGCCAAGGGGTCCAGGGGGCGCGTGAAAAACTGTTTTTT.

V usage is TRBV7-8 and J usage is TRBJ2-1, with TRBD2 matching over 13 bases. The germline V gene encodes CDR1 SGHVS and CDR2 FQNEAQ. This CDR3 region has 17 residues. J was trimmed by 3 bases and V by 5 bases; bases with no gene match: 7. CDR3 coding DNA: TGTGCCAGCAGCGACCAAAGACTAGCGGGAGGCTACAATGAGCAGTTCTTC. Encoded protein: CASSDQRLAGGYNEQFF. Full variable domain (outside the CDR3, taken from reference TRBV7-8 and TRBJ2-1): GAGVSQSPRYKVAKRGQDVALRCDPISGHVSLFWYQQALGQGPEFLTYFQNEAQLDKSGLPSDRFFAERPEGSVSTLKIQRTQQEDSAVYLCASSDQRLAGGYNEQFFGPGTRLTVL.

V is TRBV7-9 and J is TRBJ2-5, with a weak D call TRBD1 (5 bases). The ends were cut back, 3 bases at V and 5 bases at J, with 7 bases in the middle. Germline CDR1 is SEHNR and CDR2 is FQNEAQ (reference sequence). This CDR3 has 12 amino acids. This chain's CDR3 is CASSFNRETQYF. CDR3 DNA: TGTGCCAGCAGCTTCAACAGGGAGACCCAGTACTTC.

The chain uses TRBV6-6 and TRBJ2-1; D is perhaps TRBD2 (5 bases). Germline V lookup: CDR1 MNHNY, CDR2 SVGAGI (reference sequence). This CDR3 spans 13 amino acids. V was trimmed by 2 bases and J by 6 bases, leaving 8 bases between them. CDR3 DNA: TGTGCCAGCAGTTACGGGAGTATCAATGAGCAGTTCTTC. Amino acids: CASSYGSINEQFF.

The chain is built from TRBV18 and TRBJ2-2; 10 bases align to TRBD2. The CDR3 covers 15 residues. The V and J ends lost 3 bases and 6 bases, in that order; junction bases with no gene match: 4. The germline V gene encodes CDR1 KGHSH and CDR2 LQKENI. The CDR3 protein is CASSPSGRTPGELFF. The CDR3 nucleotides read TGTGCCAGCTCACCTAGCGGGAGGACACCCGGGGAGCTGTTTTTT.

In this sample, this clone turned up once. The rearrangement joins TRBV7-8 to TRBJ2-7; 8 nucleotides line up with TRBD1. After removal of 5 bases from V and 0 bases from J, the junction contained 6 bases not matched to a gene. The CDR3 contains 15 residues. CDR1 SGHVS and CDR2 FQNEAQ come from the germline V gene. CDR3 region: CASSTLGQDSYEQYF. In DNA, the CDR3 is TGTGCCAGCAGCACCTTGGGACAGGACTCCTACGAGCAGTACTTC.

The gene calls are TRBV7-3 and TRBJ1-2; 7 bases line up with TRBD1. The V and J ends lost 1 base and 6 bases, in that order; junction bases with no gene match: 5. Per germline, CDR1 SGHTA and CDR2 FQGTGA. The CDR3 is 14 amino acids. The CDR3 coding sequence is TGTGCCAGCAGCTTAAATTCAGGGGGACATGGCTACACCTTC. This codes for CASSLNSGGHGYTF.

This chain connects TRBV28 to TRBJ2-7, with TRBD1 matching 7 bases. J lost 1 base, V lost 1 base, and 4 bases had no gene match. Germline V gives CDR1 MDHEN, CDR2 SYDVKM. The CDR3 runs 15 residues. CDR3 DNA sequence: TGTGCCAGCAGTTTATCCAGGGACAGTTCCTACGAGCAGTACTTC. Its protein product is CASSLSRDSSYEQYF. Full variable domain (remainder filled in from reference TRBV28 and TRBJ2-7): DVKVTQSSRYLVKRTGEKVFLECVQDMDHENMFWYRQDPGLGLRLIYFSYDVKMKEKGDIPEGYSVSREKKERFSLILESASTNQTSMYLCASSLSRDSSYEQYFGPGTRLTVT.

The V call is TRBV4-1, the J call TRBJ2-1; TRBD2 agrees at 12 bases. This CDR3 comprises 15 residues. Per germline, CDR1 MGHRA and CDR2 YSYEKL. Trimming removed 4 bases from V and 8 bases from J; junction bases left unmatched: 6. The CDR3 region is CASSPLGLAGDEQFF. The CDR3, as DNA: TGCGCCAGCAGCCCTCTGGGACTAGCGGGCGATGAGCAGTTCTTC.

The chain combines TRBV5-6 with TRBJ2-7; maybe TRBD1 (6 bases). The V and J ends lost 4 bases and 1 base respectively, with 9 bases between them. The CDR3 sequence is 13 residues long. Germline V gene sequence: CDR1 SGHDT, CDR2 YYEEEE. In DNA form, the CDR3 reads TGTGCCAGCAGCCGGACAGTTTCCTACGAGCAGTACTTC. As protein: CASSRTVSYEQYF. Using reference TRBV5-6 and TRBJ2-7 for the parts outside the CDR3, the full variable domain is DAGVTQSPTHLIKTRGQQVTLRCSPKSGHDTVSWYQQALGQGPQFIFQYYEEEERQRGNFPDRFSGHQFPNYSSELNVNALLLGDSALYLCASSRTVSYEQYFGPGTRLTVT.

The chain links TRBV7-9 to TRBJ2-7; 13 bases match TRBD2. The CDR3 is 17 amino acids. V shed 5 bases, J shed 4 bases, and the junction held 11 bases outside the gene matches. Germline V gives CDR1 SEHNR, CDR2 FQNEAQ (reference sequence). CDR3 coding DNA: TGTGCCAGCAGCCCCCGGACTAGCGGGAGTAGGAGTTACGAGCAGTACTTC. This encodes CASSPRTSGSRSYEQYF.

The V call is TRBV4-1, the J call TRBJ1-3; D is unclear. CDR3 length: 16 amino acids. The V gene's germline CDR1 is MGHRA and CDR2 YSYEKL. V lost 0 bases and J 4 bases, leaving 13 bases between the germline ends. For the CDR3, the DNA is TGCGCCAGCAGCCAAGATGCTTTGGAGCCAGGAAACACCATATATTTT. Its translation: CASSQDALEPGNTIYF.

The V gene is TRBV27, the J gene TRBJ2-3; perhaps TRBD2 as D (5 bases). Germline loops: CDR1 MNHEY, CDR2 SMNVEV (reference sequence). V gave up 2 bases and J gave up 8 bases, with 11 bases separating them. The CDR3 extends over 13 amino acids. The DNA of the CDR3 is TGTGCCAGCAGTTTAGGGAGCGTGGGTACGCAGTATTTT. It yields the protein CASSLGSVGTQYF.

The CDR3 DNA reads TGTGCCAGCTCACCTCGCTCTAGGATCTACGAGCAGTACTTC. Its translation: CASSPRSRIYEQYF. The chain is built from TRBV18 and TRBJ2-7; D not resolved. This CDR3 has 14 amino acids. Trimming cost V 3 bases and J 3 bases, with 12 bases left between them. Per the germline V gene, CDR1 is KGHSH and CDR2 is LQKENI.

On this clone itself: Different DNA sequences within this sample yield the same CDR3. V and J are TRBV7-3 and TRBJ2-7; weak D call: TRBD2 (6 bases). There are 13 residues in the CDR3. Trimming pared 3 bases from V and 7 bases from J, leaving 13 bases between. In germline, CDR1 is SGHTA, CDR2 FQGTGA. The CDR3 here is CASSLYDGLEQYF. The CDR3 bases are TGTGCCAGCAGCTTGTACGATGGACTAGAGCAGTACTTC.

The chain employs TRBV27 and TRBJ1-2; tentatively, D is TRBD1 (6 bases). V lost 5 bases and J 4 bases, leaving 14 bases between the germline ends. The germline V gene encodes CDR1 MNHEY and CDR2 SMNVEV (reference sequence). CDR3 length: 14 residues. The CDR3 DNA sequence: TGTGCCAGCAGTCCCTTGACAGGCGGCTATGGCTACACCTTC. Translation: CASSPLTGGYGYTF.

The V call is TRBV19, the J call TRBJ2-5; the match to TRBD2 covers 7 bases. The CDR3 loop spans 15 amino acids. Trimming removed 1 base from V and 5 bases from J; junction bases left unmatched: 7. The germline V gene has CDR1 LNHDA and CDR2 SQIVND (reference sequence). The DNA for the CDR3 is TGTGCCAGTAGTATAGGTCGGGCAGCGGGGGAGACCCAGTACTTC. Protein: CASSIGRAAGETQYF.

The chain links TRBV5-6 to TRBJ2-1; TRBD2 matches 9 bases. The length of the CDR3 is 17 residues. The V and J ends lost 4 bases and 2 bases, in that order; junction bases with no gene match: 10. Germline V gives CDR1 SGHDT, CDR2 YYEEEE. The CDR3 is CASSGGGGGPTYNEQFF. The CDR3 coding sequence is TGTGCCAGCAGCGGTGGCGGGGGGGGACCTACCTACAATGAGCAGTTCTTC.

The CDR3 DNA reads TGCGCCAGCAGCCGCGGGACAGCATCCTACGAGCAGTACTTC. Protein product: CASSRGTASYEQYF. The chain links TRBV4-1 to TRBJ2-7, with D possibly TRBD1 on 7 matching bases. The CDR3 contains 14 residues. V was shortened by 4 bases and J by 1 base, with 11 bases between the two germline ends. CDR1 is MGHRA, CDR2 YSYEKL, per germline.